The clone carrying this T cell receptor (beta chain) has a count of ten or more. The CDR3 runs to 15 residues. Trimming took off 2 bases at V and 4 bases at J, with 18 bases between the two ends. Germline V gives CDR1 DFQATT, CDR2 SNEGSKA (reference sequence). This record belongs to a study of CD8+CD57+ T cells in acquired aplastic anemia. The overall study: CD4+ and CD8+ cells, once sorted, gave DNA averaging roughly 3.4 ug.

TCR beta VDJ and CDR3 profiling used genomic DNA as template. TCRdb used MiXCR to reprocess the reads, holding one entry per CDR3 protein. Here the sample spans approximately 130,000 distinct CDR3 sequences, around two fifths being singletons. Sequencing used sorted CD4+, CD8+, or CD8+CD57+ T cells (not recorded which) from PBMCs. This TCR was recovered from a human donor in good health, serving as a control. The genes are TRBV20-1 and TRBJ2-7; tentatively, D is TRBD2 (6 bases). CDR3 in DNA: TGCAGTGCTAGAAATAGGGCTAGCGCTTTGTACGAGCAGTACTTC. Protein product: CSARNRASALYEQYF.